Listed here are 15 T cell receptor beta chains from one sample, sequenced in a study of cytomegalovirus exposure and HLA in healthy donors. PCR used 60 Vbeta primers and 13 Jbeta primers. Profiled with immunoSEQ multiplex PCR; TCRdb holds only in-frame clones, not every one. The table records roughly 180,000 clones, about three quarters of them present only once. The specimen sequenced was PBMCs. Every receptor here comes from a woman under 40 in good health and CMV-seropositive.

Points on this clone: The sample contains more than one DNA sequence encoding this CDR3. The chain couples TRBV29-1 to TRBJ2-3; unclear D gene. The CDR3 runs 18 residues. V was clipped by 2 bases and J by 0 bases, with 21 bases between them. Germline loops: CDR1 SQVTM, CDR2 ANQGSEA. The DNA for the CDR3 is TGCAGCGTTGAATACCCCCCCGCCACAGAGCTGAGCACAGATACGCAGTATTTT. Translating gives CSVEYPPATELSTDTQYF.

This chain connects TRBV30 to TRBJ2-5; 7 bases line up with TRBD2. CDR3 length equals 15 residues. Unmatched junction bases numbered 10, after V lost 0 bases and J lost 6 bases. Germline V lookup: CDR1 GTSNPN, CDR2 SVGIG (reference sequence). The CDR3 nucleotides read TGTGCCTGGAGTGTACTGGAGCGGGATTTCAAGACCCAGTACTTC. Protein sequence: CAWSVLERDFKTQYF.

CDR3 region: CASSEITGTGVSYEQYF. CDR3 bases: TGTGCCAGCAGCGAAATAACCGGGACAGGGGTTTCTTACGAGCAGTACTTC. V usage is TRBV11-3 and J usage is TRBJ2-7; the match to TRBD1 covers 10 bases. The CDR3 loop spans 17 amino acids. Trimming cost V 5 bases and J 4 bases; bases outside gene matches: 14. Germline V CDR1 and CDR2: SGHNT, YENEEA.

The rearrangement uses TRBV30 and TRBJ1-5; TRBD1 is a possible D gene (5 bases). V was trimmed by 1 base and J by 4 bases, leaving 14 bases between them. The CDR3 runs to 15 residues. Germline V gives CDR1 GTSNPN, CDR2 SVGIG (reference sequence). Here the CDR3 reads CAWSGEGLPNQPQHF. Written as DNA, the CDR3 is TGTGCCTGGAGTGGGGAGGGACTTCCTAATCAGCCCCAGCATTTT.

J is TRBJ1-5 and V is TRBV11-3; TRBD1 agrees at 8 bases. Germline assignment: CDR1 SGHNT and CDR2 YENEEA. The CDR3 is 15 amino acids. Trimming at V came to 1 base and at J to 5 bases, leaving 4 bases not matched to a gene. Here the CDR3 DNA reads TGTGCCAGCAGCTTAGGGACAGGGAGGCATCAGCCCCAGCATTTT. Translated, it gives CASSLGTGRHQPQHF.

This clone was detected only a few times. This chain joins TRBV5-1 and TRBJ1-5; D is ambiguous. CDR1 is SGHRS, CDR2 YFSETQ, per germline. V gave up 4 bases and J gave up 3 bases, with 14 bases separating them. The CDR3 has 15 residues. DNA for the CDR3: TGCGCCAGCAGCCCACTGGGCGAATACAATCAGCCCCAGCATTTT. This codes for CASSPLGEYNQPQHF.

The chain couples TRBV4-1 to TRBJ2-1; TRBD2 is a possible D gene (6 bases). Per germline, CDR1 MGHRA and CDR2 YSYEKL. V lost 0 bases and J lost 7, with 13 bases in between. This CDR3 spans 15 amino acids. CDR3 coding DNA: TGCGCCAGCAGCCAAGAAGCCGGGAGAGGGAATGAGCAGTTCTTC. This translates into CASSQEAGRGNEQFF.

The chain has TRBV2 and TRBJ2-7, with D maybe TRBD1 (5 bases). Germline CDR1 is SNHLY and CDR2 is FYNNEI. V was cut by 3 bases and J by 6 bases, with 15 bases left in between. The CDR3 extends over 14 amino acids. Here the CDR3 DNA reads TGTGCCAGCAGTGAGGAGACAGTACGGGCCGAGCAGTACTTC. This gives the protein CASSEETVRAEQYF.

The V call is TRBV6-1, the J call TRBJ2-7; no clear D. The germline V gene has CDR1 MNHNS and CDR2 SASEGT. V shed 11 bases and J shed 3 bases, with 11 bases lying between them. This CDR3 has 11 amino acids. This CDR3 is CASIDIYEQYF. In nucleotides, the CDR3 is TGTGCCTCTATAGATATCTACGAGCAGTACTTC.

This rearrangement joins TRBV6-1 to TRBJ2-3; D is perhaps TRBD1 (5 bases). The CDR3 is 18 amino acids. Germline V gene data show CDR1 as MNHNS and CDR2 as SASEGT. The V end lost 3 bases, the J end lost 0 bases, and 19 bases lay between the germline ends. The CDR3 reads CASSEPLLDIASTDTQYF. The CDR3 coding sequence is TGTGCCAGCAGTGAGCCCCTGTTGGACATTGCTAGCACAGATACGCAGTATTTT.

The chain has TRBV18 and TRBJ2-5; D is unresolved. CDR3 length equals 13 residues. Germline CDR1 and CDR2: KGHSH and LQKENI. Trimming pared 0 bases from V and 9 bases from J, leaving 11 bases between. Here the CDR3 DNA reads TGTGCCAGCTCACCACCAATTTCCGCGGCCCAGTACTTC. It is translated as CASSPPISAAQYF.

The V and J genes are TRBV19 and TRBJ2-6; TRBD2 matches 7 bases. This CDR3 has 15 residues. The germline V gene has CDR1 LNHDA and CDR2 SQIVND (reference sequence). With 3 bases clipped from V and 3 bases from J, the junction kept 2 bases outside the gene matches. The CDR3 region is CASSIGRGGANVLTF. The CDR3 region has the DNA TGTGCCAGTAGTATTGGGAGGGGTGGGGCCAACGTCCTGACTTTC.

The rearrangement uses TRBV6-6 and TRBJ2-7; 7 nucleotides agree with TRBD1. CDR3 length: 15 residues. Germline loops: CDR1 MNHNY, CDR2 SVGAGI (reference sequence). Unmatched junction bases numbered 11, after V lost 6 bases and J lost 3 bases. The CDR3 spells CASRPPGQWFYEQYF. The CDR3 DNA sequence: TGTGCCAGCAGGCCCCCGGGACAGTGGTTCTACGAGCAGTACTTC.

V is TRBV11-3 and J is TRBJ2-7; tentative D call: TRBD2 (6 bases). V was shortened by 1 base and J by 3 bases, with 10 bases between the two germline ends. Germline values: CDR1 SGHNT, CDR2 YENEEA. The CDR3 consists of 14 residues. This CDR3 is CASSLGLEGYEQYF. The CDR3 DNA follows: TGTGCCAGCAGCTTAGGACTAGAAGGCTACGAGCAGTACTTC.

The chain combines TRBV5-4 with TRBJ1-1; no definite D call. Germline-derived CDR1 and CDR2 are SGHNT and YYREEE (reference sequence). This CDR3 contains 14 residues. V was trimmed by 0 bases and J by 2 bases, leaving 8 bases between them. The DNA of the CDR3 is TGTGCCAGCAGCTTGGACAGATACAACACTGAAGCTTTCTTT. Translating gives CASSLDRYNTEAFF. Full variable domain (rest looked up from reference TRBV5-4 and TRBJ1-1): ETGVTQSPTHLIKTRGQQVTLRCSSQSGHNTVSWYQQALGQGPQFIFQYYREEENGRGNFPPRFSGLQFPNYSSELNVNALELDDSALYLCASSLDRYNTEAFFGQGTRLTVV.